The clone carrying this T cell receptor beta chain appeared once. Antigen specificity is unknown. V shed 9 bases, J shed 5 bases, and the junction held 18 bases outside the gene matches. There are 17 residues in the CDR3. The germline gives CDR1 SGHVS, CDR2 FNYEAQ. TCRdb's table, derived via immunoSEQ multiplex PCR, lists solely in-frame clones and lacks some. The table has 110,000 or so clones, about 88% seen once. These data belong to a study of T cell responses to AZD1222 COVID-19 vaccine. Findings and caveats of the study: Within unmutated variant regions lay the reported targets of nearly half of spike-specific TCRs.

The chain recombines TRBV7-6 with TRBJ2-1, with TRBD1 identical over 8 bases. The sample in question was peripheral blood, obtained on day 0 of AZD1222 vaccination. The TCR sequence derives from an adult in good health. CDR3 region: CASMQGAREWSHNEQFF. The DNA of the CDR3 is TGTGCCAGTATGCAGGGGGCACGGGAATGGAGCCACAATGAGCAGTTCTTC. The entire variable domain, with the rest obtained from reference TRBV7-6 and TRBJ2-1, is as follows: GAGVSQSPRYKVTKRGQDVALRCDPISGHVSLYWYRQALGQGPEFLTYFNYEAQQDKSGLPNDRFSAERPEGSISTLTIQRTEQRDSAMYRCASMQGAREWSHNEQFFGPGTRLTVL.